Presented here are 17 T cell receptor beta chains from one specimen sequenced in a study of cytomegalovirus exposure and HLA in healthy donors. PCR involved 60 Vbeta and 13 Jbeta primers. Data came from immunoSEQ multiplex PCR; TCRdb stores just in-frame clones and leaves some out. The table records 150,000 to 200,000 clones, about 70% of them present only once. Sample: PBMCs. The receptors come from a woman aged 25 to 39 in good health and CMV-seronegative.

V is TRBV4-2 and J is TRBJ2-5, with TRBD2 matching over 11 bases. V was clipped by 4 bases and J by 2 bases; unmatched bases: 3. Germline CDR1 is LGHNA and CDR2 is YNFKEQ. The CDR3 has 15 residues. CDR3 in amino acids: CASSPGTSGQETQYF. For the CDR3, the DNA is TGTGCCAGCAGCCCAGGGACTAGCGGACAAGAGACCCAGTACTTC.

The chain couples TRBV10-1 to TRBJ1-1; TRBD1 matches at 7 bases. The germline CDR1 and CDR2 sequences are WNHNN and SYGVQD (reference sequence). This CDR3 region has 15 residues. Trimming cost V 3 bases and J 4 bases; bases outside gene matches: 8. The DNA for the CDR3 is TGCGCCAGCAGTGATGGGGCAGGGGGGTCCACTGAAGCTTTCTTT. Amino acid sequence: CASSDGAGGSTEAFF.

The chain carries TRBV18 and TRBJ1-2, with 9 bases that match TRBD1. Per germline, CDR1 KGHSH and CDR2 LQKENI. The length of the CDR3 is 14 residues. Trimming took 1 base from V and 6 from J; bases not matched to a gene: 3. The CDR3 region has the DNA TGTGCCAGCTCACCACAGGGACAGGGTCATGGCTACACCTTC. It yields the protein CASSPQGQGHGYTF.

The chain links TRBV7-2 to TRBJ2-5, with 8 bases identical to TRBD2. Germline V lookup: CDR1 SGHTA, CDR2 FQGNSA. The CDR3 loop spans 14 amino acids. J was trimmed by 6 bases and V by 2 bases; bases with no gene match: 5. CDR3 residues: CASSLIRGGQTQYF. The CDR3 region has the DNA TGTGCCAGCAGCTTAATCCGGGGGGGACAGACCCAGTACTTC.

The V and J genes are TRBV4-2 and TRBJ2-7, with no clear D. CDR1 LGHNA and CDR2 YNFKEQ come from the germline V gene. The CDR3 contains 18 residues. Trimming left V 0 bases short and J 3 bases short, with 21 bases between. The CDR3 DNA sequence: TGTGCCAGCAGCCAAGAGTTTAGTGTGATCACCACTTACTACGAGCAGTACTTC. This encodes CASSQEFSVITTYYEQYF.

This clone occurred a few times. In DNA form, the CDR3 reads TGTGCCTGGACCCCTACAGGCGAAAAACTGTTTTTT. Protein sequence: CAWTPTGEKLFF. The chain couples TRBV30 to TRBJ1-4; TRBD1 is a possible D gene (5 bases). In germline, CDR1 is GTSNPN, CDR2 SVGIG (reference sequence). This CDR3 has 12 amino acids. V lost 4 bases and J lost 8, with 11 bases in between.

This clone turned up a few times. The CDR3 is CASSSGLAHYNEQFF. The CDR3 bases are TGCGCCAGCAGCTCGGGACTAGCGCACTACAATGAGCAGTTCTTC. The chain joins TRBV10-2 to TRBJ2-1, with 10 bases that match TRBD2. The CDR3 totals 15 residues. V was pared by 6 bases and J by 3 bases, with 5 bases of the junction left unmatched. The V gene's germline CDR1 is WSHSY and CDR2 SAAADI.

The V gene is TRBV4-1, the J gene TRBJ2-1, with D hard to call. Per the germline V gene, CDR1 is MGHRA and CDR2 is YSYEKL. The CDR3 has 12 amino acids. Trimming left V 1 base short and J 8 bases short, with 6 bases between. Here the CDR3 reads CASSQVNDEQFF. In nucleotides, the CDR3 is TGCGCCAGCAGCCAAGTAAATGATGAGCAGTTCTTC.

V usage is TRBV4-1 and J usage is TRBJ2-5; 7 bases map to TRBD2. The J segment lost 1 base and the V segment lost 6 bases, leaving 5 bases of the junction unmatched. CDR3 size: 14 residues. In germline, CDR1 is MGHRA, CDR2 YSYEKL. CDR3 amino acids: CASSWGGTQETQYF. The CDR3 region has the DNA TGCGCCAGCAGTTGGGGGGGTACCCAAGAGACCCAGTACTTC.

The V call is TRBV7-9, the J call TRBJ1-4; a possible D gene is TRBD1 (6 bases). This CDR3 spans 14 amino acids. Trimming removed 6 bases from V and 0 bases from J, with 8 bases in between. Germline CDR1 reads SEHNR; CDR2 reads FQNEAQ (reference sequence). CDR3 coding DNA: TGTGCCAGCAGAAGACAGGCAACTAATGAAAAACTGTTTTTT. Residues: CASRRQATNEKLFF.

The chain carries TRBV29-1 and TRBJ1-2, with a possible D match to TRBD1 (5 bases). Germline CDR1 is SQVTM and CDR2 is ANQGSEA. V shed 5 bases and J shed 1 base, with 8 bases lying between them. CDR3 length: 12 amino acids. The CDR3 sequence: CSVHDSNYGYTF. The CDR3 coding sequence is TGCAGCGTTCATGACAGTAACTATGGCTACACCTTC. Based on the CDR3 plus reference TRBV29-1 and TRBJ1-2, the full variable domain is SAVISQKPSRDICQRGTSLTIQCQVDSQVTMMFWYRQQPGQSLTLIATANQGSEATYESGFVIDKFPISRPNLTFSTLTVSNMSPEDSSIYLCSVHDSNYGYTFGSGTRLTVV.

This clone was counted only a few times. V usage is TRBV6-1 and J usage is TRBJ1-4; possibly TRBD1 for D (5 bases). V gave up 3 bases and J gave up 8 bases, with 13 bases separating them. In germline, CDR1 is MNHNS, CDR2 SASEGT. This CDR3 has 14 amino acids. This CDR3 reads CASSEVWRDEKLFF. CDR3 nucleotide sequence: TGTGCCAGCAGTGAGGTATGGAGGGACGAAAAACTGTTTTTT.

The genes are TRBV28 and TRBJ2-7; the D is unclear. This CDR3 is 15 amino acids long. Germline-derived CDR1 and CDR2 are MDHEN and SYDVKM. V was cut by 3 bases and J by 1 base, with 13 bases left in between. CDR3 residues: CASSFRGWNSYEQYF. In DNA, the CDR3 is TGTGCCAGCAGTTTCCGAGGTTGGAATTCCTACGAGCAGTACTTC.

In this sample, this clone turned up a few times. This chain connects TRBV19 to TRBJ2-5, with 8 nucleotides matching TRBD1. This CDR3 has 14 residues. With V trimmed by 4 bases and J by 5 bases, 6 bases remained unmatched. CDR1 is LNHDA, CDR2 SQIVND, per germline (reference sequence). The CDR3 loop is CASSSRQGWETQYF. For the CDR3, the DNA is TGTGCCAGTAGTAGTCGACAGGGGTGGGAGACCCAGTACTTC.

J is TRBJ2-5 and V is TRBV7-2; 10 bases are shared with TRBD2. Per the germline V gene, CDR1 is SGHTA and CDR2 is FQGNSA. V lost 2 bases to trimming and J lost 4 bases; unmatched junction nucleotides: 7. This CDR3 spans 16 amino acids. This chain's CDR3 is CASSLRPIAGGETQYF. In nucleotides, the CDR3 is TGTGCCAGCAGCTTACGGCCCATAGCGGGGGGAGAGACCCAGTACTTC.

The V call is TRBV7-3, the J call TRBJ2-1; D unclear. The CDR3 runs 15 residues. CDR1 is SGHTA and CDR2 is FQGTGA in the germline V gene. Deletions cut 3 bases from V and 0 bases from J, with 9 bases between. The CDR3 bases are TGTGCCAGCAGCTTTACGTTTAGCTCCTACAATGAGCAGTTCTTC. It encodes CASSFTFSSYNEQFF. The full variable domain, completed using reference TRBV7-3 and TRBJ2-1, is GAGVSQTPSNKVTEKGKYVELRCDPISGHTALYWYRQSLGQGPEFLIYFQGTGAADDSGLPNDRFFAVRPEGSVSTLKIQRTERGDSAVYLCASSFTFSSYNEQFFGPGTRLTVL.

V usage is TRBV27 and J usage is TRBJ2-7, with TRBD2 as a possible D gene (5 bases). CDR3 length: 13 amino acids. V was trimmed by 3 bases and J by 7 bases, leaving 13 bases between them. From germline, CDR1 is MNHEY and CDR2 SMNVEV (reference sequence). The CDR3 protein is CASSLVGSEEQYF. DNA for the CDR3: TGTGCCAGCAGTTTGGTGGGGAGTGAGGAGCAGTACTTC.